This T cell receptor beta chain was sequenced during a study of cytomegalovirus exposure and HLA in healthy donors. Across the study: One earlier analysis, a look at around 170 million T cells, found about 100 million unique TCR beta sequences.

Broader study findings: Analysis was carried out at a later point, and it linked a missense DCLRE1C variant to TCR beta V- and J-gene trimming. Presence/absence analysis assumed near-uniform sequencing depth across donors.

From germline, CDR1 is MNHNY and CDR2 SVGAGI (reference sequence). The CDR3 runs 10 residues. Concerning this clone itself: Its antigen remains unidentified. Germline is not matched at one junction end, which may reflect a read error.

A multiplex PCR was run with 60 Vbeta primers and 13 Jbeta primers. Produced via immunoSEQ multiplex PCR; TCRdb's table is partial and in-frame only. The data show some 130,000 clones, 81% seen once. Sequencing was carried out using PBMCs. This rearrangement joins TRBV6-6 to TRBJ1-2; no firm D call. The TCR sequence derives from a man aged 18 to 30 in good health and CMV-seronegative. The CDR3 region has the DNA TGTGCCGGCAGTGAGCTGGGCTACACCTTC. Amino acid sequence: CAGSELGYTF.